A selection of T cell receptor beta chains follows, all from one sample in a study of T cells in Graves' hyperthyroidism and ophthalmopathy. TCRdb used MiXCR to reprocess the multiplex PCR reads, holding one entry per CDR3 protein. This table has about 250,000 distinct CDR3 sequences, approximately 23% appearing once. The sequencing input was blood. The receptors were gathered from a woman aged 40 to 50 with Graves' ophthalmopathy. Each CDR3 is given with its conserved first and last residue. A D gene is named only where the DNA matches it firmly. Clone size appears in some rows only: once, few, many, or a class for an expanded clone.

CDR3 length,D gene,V gene,clone size,J gene,CDR3 protein,CDR3 DNA
11,.,TRBV10-2,many,TRBJ2-2,CASMGTGELFF,TGCGCCAGCATGGGAACCGGGGAGCTGTTTTTT
15,.,TRBV5-1,.,TRBJ2-7,CASSLATQGSYEQYF,TGCGCCAGCAGCTTGGCCACGCAGGGTAGCTACGAGCAGTACTTC
15,.,TRBV6-1,.,TRBJ1-1,CASSIRTVINTEAFF,TGTGCCAGCAGTATCCGGACAGTAATTAACACTGAAGCTTTCTTT
15,.,TRBV7-2,.,TRBJ1-2,CASSLPAQHNYGYSF,TGTGCCAGCAGCTTACCAGCGCAGCATAACTATGGCTACAGCTTC
13,.,TRBV12-3/TRBV12-4,.,TRBJ1-4,CASSSRDPGKLFF,TGTGCCAGCAGTTCCCGGGACCCGGGAAAACTGTTTTTT
13,.,TRBV6-5,.,TRBJ2-7,CASSYGQRYEQYF,TGTGCCAGCAGTTATGGACAACGCTACGAGCAGTACTTC
13,.,TRBV6-1,.,TRBJ1-2,CASSVERNYGYTF,TGTGCCAGCAGTGTCGAAAGGAACTATGGCTACACCTTC
15,TRBD2,TRBV5-1,many,TRBJ2-2,CASSLSSGTVGELFF,TGCGCCAGCAGCTTGTCTAGCGGGACAGTCGGGGAGCTGTTTTTT
16,.,TRBV19,.,TRBJ2-2,CASSMWRDLNTGELFF,TGTGCCAGTAGTATGTGGCGGGATTTGAACACCGGGGAGCTGTTTTTT
13,.,TRBV7-8,many,TRBJ1-5,CASSLAYLQPQHF,TGTGCCAGCAGCTTAGCGTACTTGCAGCCCCAGCATTTT
15,.,TRBV27,.,TRBJ1-1,CASSLRPGDATEAFF,TGTGCCAGCAGTTTACGTCCGGGCGACGCCACTGAAGCTTTCTTT
15,.,TRBV6-1,.,TRBJ1-1,CASTEVNTINTEAFF,TGTGCCAGCACCGAGGTTAACACGATAAACACTGAAGCTTTCTTT
16,TRBD2,TRBV3-1,many,TRBJ2-7,CASSQGASGSFYEQYF,TGTGCCAGCAGCCAAGGCGCTAGCGGGAGTTTCTACGAGCAGTACTTC
13,.,TRBV6-1,many,TRBJ2-7,CAVTRGAGYEQYF,TGTGCCGTAACGAGGGGCGCAGGCTACGAGCAGTACTTC
13,.,TRBV13,few,TRBJ1-2,CASSFRSDYGYTF,TGTGCCAGCAGCTTCAGGAGTGACTATGGCTACACCTTC
15,.,TRBV2,many,TRBJ2-5,CASSNAPPLAETQYF,TGTGCCAGCAGCAACGCCCCGCCCCTCGCGGAGACCCAGTACTTC
13,.,TRBV20-1,many,TRBJ1-1,CSARGSFDTEAFF,TGCAGTGCTAGGGGCAGTTTCGACACTGAAGCTTTCTTT
15,TRBD1,TRBV14,many,TRBJ2-7,CASSQHTGTAYEQYF,TGTGCCAGCAGCCAACATACCGGGACAGCCTACGAGCAGTACTTC
14,.,TRBV5-1,.,TRBJ2-7,CASSLDANPYEQYF,TGCGCCAGCAGCTTGGACGCGAATCCCTACGAGCAGTACTTC
13,TRBD1,TRBV6-1,.,TRBJ2-7,CASARGQAYEQCF,TGTGCCAGCGCACGTGGACAGGCCTACGAGCAGTGCTTC
15,TRBD2,TRBV7-4,many,TRBJ2-7,CASSWLAGRPYEQYF,TGTGCCAGCAGCTGGCTAGCGGGAAGGCCCTACGAGCAGTACTTC
14,.,TRBV10-3,many,TRBJ2-2,CAISHDTYTGELFF,TGTGCCATCAGCCATGACACTTACACCGGGGAGCTGTTTTTT
18,TRBD2,TRBV28,many,TRBJ2-5,CASSITSGRALGYETQYF,TGTGCCAGCAGTATAACTAGCGGGAGGGCCTTGGGTTATGAGACCCAGTACTTC
15,TRBD2,TRBV5-1,many,TRBJ2-7,CASSAGLAVNYEQYF,TGCGCCAGCAGCGCCGGACTAGCGGTAAACTACGAGCAGTACTTC
13,.,TRBV6-1,.,TRBJ1-2,CASNKEGVHGYTF,TGTGCCAGCAATAAGGAGGGGGTTCATGGCTACACCTTC
10,.,TRBV20-1,many,TRBJ1-2,CSARERGYTF,TGCAGTGCTAGAGAGCGGGGCTACACCTTC
18,.,TRBV7-8,few,TRBJ1-5,CASSPFRGGRVSDQPQHF,TGTGCCAGCAGCCCATTTCGGGGGGGTCGGGTAAGCGATCAGCCCCAGCATTTT
16,TRBD1,TRBV28,many,TRBJ2-3,CASSLTGEAITDTQYF,TGTGCCAGCAGTTTGACAGGGGAGGCTATCACAGATACGCAGTATTTT
14,.,TRBV6-2/TRBV6-3,.,TRBJ1-1,CASSYARSRLGAFF,TGTGCCAGCAGTTACGCCAGATCCAGGCTCGGAGCTTTCTTT
15,.,TRBV4-3,.,TRBJ2-1,CASSQDPGWNNEQFF,TGCGCCAGCAGCCAAGATCCGGGTTGGAACAATGAGCAGTTCTTC
17,.,TRBV15,many,TRBJ2-7,CATSRAPGEAGRYEQYF,TGTGCCACCAGCAGAGCCCCCGGGGAGGCAGGGCGATACGAGCAGTACTTC
18,TRBD2,TRBV28,many,TRBJ2-5,CASSFSPTSGDLQETQYF,TGTGCCAGCAGTTTTTCACCTACTAGCGGGGACCTTCAAGAGACCCAGTACTTC
13,.,TRBV4-1,many,TRBJ2-5,CASSQGGLETQYF,TGCGCCAGCAGCCAAGGAGGATTAGAGACCCAGTACTTC
13,.,TRBV3-1,many,TRBJ2-7,CASSPWTAGEQYF,TGTGCCAGCAGCCCGTGGACCGCGGGGGAGCAGTACTTC
10,.,TRBV20-1,many,TRBJ1-2,CSGQEYGYTF,TGCAGTGGTCAAGAATATGGCTACACCTTC
18,TRBD2,TRBV27,many,TRBJ2-7,CASSVKGLAGGIHYEQYF,TGTGCCAGCAGTGTTAAGGGACTAGCGGGAGGCATCCACTACGAGCAGTACTTC
13,.,TRBV28,many,TRBJ2-7,CASSQLGSYEQYF,TGTGCCAGCAGTCAGTTGGGTTCATACGAGCAGTACTTC
13,.,TRBV4-3,few,TRBJ2-5,CASSPTSVSSQYF,TGCGCCAGCAGCCCCACCTCCGTGTCCTCCCAGTACTTC
13,.,TRBV7-8,few,TRBJ1-2,CASSFHRDYGYTF,TGTGCCAGCAGCTTCCACAGGGACTATGGCTACACCTTC
15,TRBD2,TRBV6-1,few,TRBJ2-7,CASRGLAGGSYEQYF,TGTGCCAGCAGGGGACTAGCGGGAGGCTCCTACGAGCAGTACTTC
13,.,TRBV12-3/TRBV12-4,many,TRBJ1-2,CASSPTGIYGYTF,TGTGCCAGCAGTCCGACAGGCATTTATGGCTACACCTTC
12,.,TRBV27,.,TRBJ2-5,CASSHPGQTQYF,TGTGCCAGCAGTCATCCGGGTCAGACCCAGTACTTC
17,TRBD2,TRBV28,many,TRBJ2-4,CASSPPLRREAKNIQYF,TGTGCCAGCAGTCCGCCTCTTAGGCGGGAGGCCAAAAACATTCAGTACTTC
14,.,TRBV29-1,many,TRBJ2-2,CSVVGTLNTGELFF,TGCAGCGTAGTGGGGACTCTAAACACCGGGGAGCTGTTTTTT